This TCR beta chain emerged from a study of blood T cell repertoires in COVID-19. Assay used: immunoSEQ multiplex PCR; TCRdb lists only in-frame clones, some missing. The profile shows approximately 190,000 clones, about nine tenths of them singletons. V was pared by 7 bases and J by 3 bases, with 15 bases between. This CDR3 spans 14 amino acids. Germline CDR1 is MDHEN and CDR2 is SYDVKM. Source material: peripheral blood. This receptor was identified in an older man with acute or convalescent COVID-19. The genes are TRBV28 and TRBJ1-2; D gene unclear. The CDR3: CASKRQTYDYGYTF. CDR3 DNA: TGTGCCAGCAAAAGACAAACCTACGACTATGGCTACACCTTC.